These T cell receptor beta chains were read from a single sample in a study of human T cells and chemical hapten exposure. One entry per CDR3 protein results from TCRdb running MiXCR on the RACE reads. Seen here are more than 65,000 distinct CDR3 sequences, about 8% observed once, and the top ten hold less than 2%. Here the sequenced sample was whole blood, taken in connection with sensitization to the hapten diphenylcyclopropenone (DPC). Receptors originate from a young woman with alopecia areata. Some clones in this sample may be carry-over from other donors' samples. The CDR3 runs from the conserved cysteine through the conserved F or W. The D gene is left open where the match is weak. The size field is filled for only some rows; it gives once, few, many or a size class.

cdr3_nt: TGCAGCCTAAGTACGGGGGGTTCCTACAATGAGCAGTTCTTC
cdr3_aa: CSLSTGGSYNEQFF
clone_size: few
v_call: TRBV29-1
cdr3_length: 14
d_call: TRBD2
j_call: TRBJ2-1

cdr3_nt: TGCAGTGCTCCGACCGACTACTATGGCTACACCTTC
cdr3_aa: CSAPTDYYGYTF
clone_size: few
v_call: TRBV20-1
cdr3_length: 12
d_call: .
j_call: TRBJ1-2

cdr3_nt: TGTGCCAGCAGGGGCGGGGAGCTGTTTTTT
cdr3_aa: CASRGGELFF
clone_size: .
v_call: TRBV6-1
cdr3_length: 10
d_call: .
j_call: TRBJ2-2

cdr3_nt: TGTGCCAGCAGTTACGGGGTCGGGGCTAGCACAGATACGCAGTATTTT
cdr3_aa: CASSYGVGASTDTQYF
clone_size: many
v_call: TRBV6-6
cdr3_length: 16
d_call: .
j_call: TRBJ2-3

cdr3_nt: TGTGCCAGCTCGGGACAGGAAGGATCGGGTGAGCAGTTCTTC
cdr3_aa: CASSGQEGSGEQFF
clone_size: .
v_call: TRBV11-3
cdr3_length: 14
d_call: TRBD1
j_call: TRBJ2-1

cdr3_nt: TGCAGTGCTCGTGGACAAACTCCCGGGACGAACACTGAAGCTTTCTTT
cdr3_aa: CSARGQTPGTNTEAFF
clone_size: .
v_call: TRBV20-1
cdr3_length: 16
d_call: .
j_call: TRBJ1-1

cdr3_nt: TGCAGTGCGAAGCCGGGGAACACAGATACGCAGTATTTT
cdr3_aa: CSAKPGNTDTQYF
clone_size: few
v_call: TRBV20-1
cdr3_length: 13
d_call: .
j_call: TRBJ2-3

cdr3_nt: TGTGCCAGCCGACCCATAAGAGTGGGCCAGTACTTC
cdr3_aa: CASRPIRVGQYF
clone_size: many
v_call: TRBV6-1
cdr3_length: 12
d_call: .
j_call: TRBJ2-5

cdr3_nt: TGTGCCACCAGCAGAGAACTAGGTTCTTGGTATGAGCAGTTCTTC
cdr3_aa: CATSRELGSWYEQFF
clone_size: many
v_call: TRBV15
cdr3_length: 15
d_call: .
j_call: TRBJ2-1

cdr3_nt: TGCGCCAGCAGCGTCCCTCTAGCGGGGGGCACTCACTACGAGCAGTACTTC
cdr3_aa: CASSVPLAGGTHYEQYF
clone_size: many
v_call: TRBV5-1
cdr3_length: 17
d_call: TRBD2
j_call: TRBJ2-7

cdr3_nt: TGCAGTGCCCCCGGGGGGAGGGAGGTGAAAGCTTTCTTT
cdr3_aa: CSAPGGREVKAFF
clone_size: many
v_call: TRBV20-1
cdr3_length: 13
d_call: .
j_call: TRBJ1-1

cdr3_nt: TGCAGCGTTCTAGGGGACAGCGCCCGCTCCTACGAGCAGTACTTC
cdr3_aa: CSVLGDSARSYEQYF
clone_size: many
v_call: TRBV29-1
cdr3_length: 15
d_call: TRBD1
j_call: TRBJ2-7

cdr3_nt: TGCAGTGCTAGGGTTGGCCCCTTTAACTATGGCTACACCTTC
cdr3_aa: CSARVGPFNYGYTF
clone_size: many
v_call: TRBV20-1
cdr3_length: 14
d_call: .
j_call: TRBJ1-2

cdr3_nt: TGTGCCAGCACCCCTAGCGGGGGAGGCACAGATACGCAGTATTTT
cdr3_aa: CASTPSGGGTDTQYF
clone_size: many
v_call: TRBV11-2
cdr3_length: 15
d_call: TRBD2
j_call: TRBJ2-3

cdr3_nt: TGTGCCAGCATTCCGGACAGTAATGAAAAACTGTTTTTT
cdr3_aa: CASIPDSNEKLFF
clone_size: many
v_call: TRBV2
cdr3_length: 13
d_call: .
j_call: TRBJ1-4

cdr3_nt: TGTGCCAGCTCACCGAGGCTAGCGGGGGCCTCCGATGAGCAGTTCTTC
cdr3_aa: CASSPRLAGASDEQFF
clone_size: many
v_call: TRBV18
cdr3_length: 16
d_call: TRBD2
j_call: TRBJ2-1

cdr3_nt: TGTGCCAGCAGCATCGACCGAGCGCGCGGCACCGGGGAGCTGTTTTTT
cdr3_aa: CASSIDRARGTGELFF
clone_size: .
v_call: TRBV7-9
cdr3_length: 16
d_call: .
j_call: TRBJ2-2

cdr3_nt: TGTGCTAGTGGTTTGACAACCTATGAAGCTTTCTTT
cdr3_aa: CASGLTTYEAFF
clone_size: many
v_call: TRBV12-5
cdr3_length: 12
d_call: .
j_call: TRBJ1-1

cdr3_nt: TGTGCCAGCAGGTTAACCGTTTCTACAGATACGCAGTATTTT
cdr3_aa: CASRLTVSTDTQYF
clone_size: few
v_call: TRBV6-6
cdr3_length: 14
d_call: .
j_call: TRBJ2-3

cdr3_nt: TGTGCCAGCAGTTACCGCAGTCAGGGATCGAGGACTGAAGCTTTCTTT
cdr3_aa: CASSYRSQGSRTEAFF
clone_size: many
v_call: TRBV6-5
cdr3_length: 16
d_call: .
j_call: TRBJ1-1

cdr3_nt: TGTGCCAGCAGTGAAGGTGGCAGCGTAGTGGAGACCCAGTACTTC
cdr3_aa: CASSEGGSVVETQYF
clone_size: .
v_call: TRBV6-1
cdr3_length: 15
d_call: .
j_call: TRBJ2-5

cdr3_nt: TGTGCCAGCAGTTCGCGGGGGGCCTACAATGAGCAGTTCTTC
cdr3_aa: CASSSRGAYNEQFF
clone_size: many
v_call: TRBV28
cdr3_length: 14
d_call: TRBD2
j_call: TRBJ2-1

cdr3_nt: TGCAGTGCTAGAGATCCGACTAGCGGAGTTTACGAGCAGTACTTC
cdr3_aa: CSARDPTSGVYEQYF
clone_size: many
v_call: TRBV20-1
cdr3_length: 15
d_call: TRBD2
j_call: TRBJ2-7

cdr3_nt: TGTGCCAGCTCACCACCCCCTGTTTCAGATACGCAGTATTTT
cdr3_aa: CASSPPPVSDTQYF
clone_size: many
v_call: TRBV18
cdr3_length: 14
d_call: .
j_call: TRBJ2-3

cdr3_nt: TGTGCCAGCAGTGAAACGCCCTACACAGATACGCAGTATTTT
cdr3_aa: CASSETPYTDTQYF
clone_size: few
v_call: TRBV2
cdr3_length: 14
d_call: .
j_call: TRBJ2-3

cdr3_nt: TGTGCCAGCAGCCAAGTAGGCGGGAACACTGAAGCTTTCTTT
cdr3_aa: CASSQVGGNTEAFF
clone_size: many
v_call: TRBV3-1
cdr3_length: 14
d_call: .
j_call: TRBJ1-1

cdr3_nt: TGTGCCAGCAGTTACATAGCCGTCGGGGAGCAGTTCTTC
cdr3_aa: CASSYIAVGEQFF
clone_size: many
v_call: TRBV6-5
cdr3_length: 13
d_call: .
j_call: TRBJ2-1

cdr3_nt: TGTGCCAGCAGTTACAGGCCTAATGAAAAACTGTTTTTT
cdr3_aa: CASSYRPNEKLFF
clone_size: .
v_call: TRBV6-5
cdr3_length: 13
d_call: .
j_call: TRBJ1-4

cdr3_nt: TGCAGTGCTGTTCCCCAACAAAATACTGCGGGGGGCTACACCTTC
cdr3_aa: CSAVPQQNTAGGYTF
clone_size: few
v_call: TRBV20-1
cdr3_length: 15
d_call: .
j_call: TRBJ1-2

cdr3_nt: TGTGCCAGCAGGCCCGGGACAGCCCCTACCTATGGCTACACCTTC
cdr3_aa: CASRPGTAPTYGYTF
clone_size: few
v_call: TRBV12-3/TRBV12-4
cdr3_length: 15
d_call: TRBD1
j_call: TRBJ1-2

cdr3_nt: TGTGCCAGCAGCCAGCGGGAAGATACGCAGTATTTT
cdr3_aa: CASSQREDTQYF
clone_size: .
v_call: TRBV5-4
cdr3_length: 12
d_call: TRBD2
j_call: TRBJ2-3

cdr3_nt: TGTGCCAGCAGCTTAGTGCGCGGGGTTGCGACAGATACGCAGTATTTT
cdr3_aa: CASSLVRGVATDTQYF
clone_size: many
v_call: TRBV7-2
cdr3_length: 16
d_call: .
j_call: TRBJ2-3

cdr3_nt: TGTGCCAGCAGCTTAACTCTGGGGACAGGTAGACGGTTAGGCACTGAAGCTTTCTTT
cdr3_aa: CASSLTLGTGRRLGTEAFF
clone_size: many
v_call: TRBV7-8
cdr3_length: 19
d_call: TRBD1
j_call: TRBJ1-1

cdr3_nt: TGCAGCGTTTTGGGGACAGGGGACAGCCCCTGGGATACGCAGTATTTT
cdr3_aa: CSVLGTGDSPWDTQYF
clone_size: many
v_call: TRBV29-1
cdr3_length: 16
d_call: TRBD1
j_call: TRBJ2-3

cdr3_nt: TGTGCCAGCAGCTTAGATACGGGTATTGCACGCAATGAGCAGTTCTTC
cdr3_aa: CASSLDTGIARNEQFF
clone_size: many
v_call: TRBV11-2
cdr3_length: 16
d_call: .
j_call: TRBJ2-1

cdr3_nt: TGTGCCAGCAGCGGGGGGTCCCAGGGGCAGTATTTT
cdr3_aa: CASSGGSQGQYF
clone_size: few
v_call: TRBV7-6
cdr3_length: 12
d_call: .
j_call: TRBJ2-3

cdr3_nt: TGCAGTGCTAGAGGTAGAGGGACAGGGAATCAGCCCCAGCATTTT
cdr3_aa: CSARGRGTGNQPQHF
clone_size: many
v_call: TRBV20-1
cdr3_length: 15
d_call: TRBD1
j_call: TRBJ1-5

cdr3_nt: TGCGCCAGCAGCCAAGAATGGGGGGCTAATAATTCACCCCTCAACTTT
cdr3_aa: CASSQEWGANNSPLNF
clone_size: .
v_call: TRBV4-1
cdr3_length: 16
d_call: .
j_call: TRBJ1-6

cdr3_nt: TGTGCCAGCCAGCGGGGCTACCGACAGAATGAGCAGTTCTTC
cdr3_aa: CASQRGYRQNEQFF
clone_size: few
v_call: TRBV9
cdr3_length: 14
d_call: TRBD2
j_call: TRBJ2-1

cdr3_nt: TGCAGTGCTAGTCATAGGGGCTTCGGCAATGAGCAGTTCTTC
cdr3_aa: CSASHRGFGNEQFF
clone_size: many
v_call: TRBV20-1
cdr3_length: 14
d_call: .
j_call: TRBJ2-1

cdr3_nt: TGTGCCAGCAGGCCGGACAGCCTCCGTTCACCCCTCCACTTT
cdr3_aa: CASRPDSLRSPLHF
clone_size: many
v_call: TRBV12-3/TRBV12-4
cdr3_length: 14
d_call: .
j_call: TRBJ1-6

cdr3_nt: TGTGCCAGCAGCCTACAGGGAAACAAACAAGAGACCCAGTACTTC
cdr3_aa: CASSLQGNKQETQYF
clone_size: .
v_call: TRBV3-1
cdr3_length: 15
d_call: .
j_call: TRBJ2-5

cdr3_nt: TGCAGTGCTAGAGATGCGAAGACAGGGAAAACCGGGGAGCTGTTTTTT
cdr3_aa: CSARDAKTGKTGELFF
clone_size: .
v_call: TRBV20-1
cdr3_length: 16
d_call: TRBD1
j_call: TRBJ2-2

cdr3_nt: TGTGCCAGCAGTGATGCCCGTCGAGGGAACACTGAAGCTTTCTTT
cdr3_aa: CASSDARRGNTEAFF
clone_size: many
v_call: TRBV25-1
cdr3_length: 15
d_call: .
j_call: TRBJ1-1

cdr3_nt: TGCAGCGTTGCCAGGGAACGCTACTCAGGGGCCAACGTCCTGACTTTC
cdr3_aa: CSVARERYSGANVLTF
clone_size: .
v_call: TRBV29-1
cdr3_length: 16
d_call: .
j_call: TRBJ2-6

cdr3_nt: TGTGCCGGCAGACAGGGAGACTATGGCTACACCTTC
cdr3_aa: CAGRQGDYGYTF
clone_size: many
v_call: TRBV19
cdr3_length: 12
d_call: TRBD1
j_call: TRBJ1-2

cdr3_nt: TGTGCCAGCAGTTCCCTCCCCTTTTTGAGGGGGGCGGGAGATACGCAGTATTTT
cdr3_aa: CASSSLPFLRGAGDTQYF
clone_size: few
v_call: TRBV27
cdr3_length: 18
d_call: .
j_call: TRBJ2-3

cdr3_nt: TGCAGCGTTGTTCCCTCGTCCGGGGCAGGTGGGGCCAACGTCCTGACTTTC
cdr3_aa: CSVVPSSGAGGANVLTF
clone_size: few
v_call: TRBV29-1
cdr3_length: 17
d_call: .
j_call: TRBJ2-6

cdr3_nt: TGTGCCAGCAGGACGGCGGGGGAGCTCACAGATACGCAGTATTTT
cdr3_aa: CASRTAGELTDTQYF
clone_size: few
v_call: TRBV13
cdr3_length: 15
d_call: TRBD2
j_call: TRBJ2-3

cdr3_nt: TGTGCCAGCAGTTTGCTATCCAGGGGAGGCTACACCTTC
cdr3_aa: CASSLLSRGGYTF
clone_size: .
v_call: TRBV12-3/TRBV12-4
cdr3_length: 13
d_call: .
j_call: TRBJ1-2

cdr3_nt: TGTGCCAGCAGCTCGGGGAAGGTCGACGAGCAGTACTTC
cdr3_aa: CASSSGKVDEQYF
clone_size: .
v_call: TRBV7-6
cdr3_length: 13
d_call: .
j_call: TRBJ2-7

cdr3_nt: TGCGCCAGCAGCTGGAGACAGTTCTCTGGGGCCAACGTCCTGACTTTC
cdr3_aa: CASSWRQFSGANVLTF
clone_size: .
v_call: TRBV5-1
cdr3_length: 16
d_call: .
j_call: TRBJ2-6

cdr3_nt: TGTGCCAGCAGCTTAGCTCCAGGGACTGAAGCTTTCTTT
cdr3_aa: CASSLAPGTEAFF
clone_size: .
v_call: TRBV11-2
cdr3_length: 13
d_call: .
j_call: TRBJ1-1

cdr3_nt: TGTGCCAGCAGTTACTCGCCAGACTTGAACACTGAAGCTTTCTTT
cdr3_aa: CASSYSPDLNTEAFF
clone_size: .
v_call: TRBV6-6
cdr3_length: 15
d_call: .
j_call: TRBJ1-1

cdr3_nt: TGTGCCAGCTCACCACCGCGGGGGCCGCTGAACACTGAAGCTTTCTTT
cdr3_aa: CASSPPRGPLNTEAFF
clone_size: few
v_call: TRBV18
cdr3_length: 16
d_call: .
j_call: TRBJ1-1

cdr3_nt: TGTGCCAGCAGTACGACAGGGGTTAATTCACCCCTCCACTTT
cdr3_aa: CASSTTGVNSPLHF
clone_size: .
v_call: TRBV12-3/TRBV12-4
cdr3_length: 14
d_call: TRBD1
j_call: TRBJ1-6

cdr3_nt: TGTGCCTGGAGTGTCGGGGACACGAACACAGATACGCAGTATTTT
cdr3_aa: CAWSVGDTNTDTQYF
clone_size: many
v_call: TRBV30
cdr3_length: 15
d_call: .
j_call: TRBJ2-3

cdr3_nt: TGCAGCGTTGCGGGGAGCACAGATACGCAGTATTTT
cdr3_aa: CSVAGSTDTQYF
clone_size: many
v_call: TRBV29-1
cdr3_length: 12
d_call: .
j_call: TRBJ2-3

cdr3_nt: TGTGCCAGCACCCAAGGGGGGGGTCAGGGGGAAAACATTCAGTACTTC
cdr3_aa: CASTQGGGQGENIQYF
clone_size: .
v_call: TRBV19
cdr3_length: 16
d_call: .
j_call: TRBJ2-4

cdr3_nt: TGTGCCAGCAGCCCCTGGACAGGGGAGAATTCACCCCTCCACTTT
cdr3_aa: CASSPWTGENSPLHF
clone_size: few
v_call: TRBV7-9
cdr3_length: 15
d_call: TRBD1
j_call: TRBJ1-6